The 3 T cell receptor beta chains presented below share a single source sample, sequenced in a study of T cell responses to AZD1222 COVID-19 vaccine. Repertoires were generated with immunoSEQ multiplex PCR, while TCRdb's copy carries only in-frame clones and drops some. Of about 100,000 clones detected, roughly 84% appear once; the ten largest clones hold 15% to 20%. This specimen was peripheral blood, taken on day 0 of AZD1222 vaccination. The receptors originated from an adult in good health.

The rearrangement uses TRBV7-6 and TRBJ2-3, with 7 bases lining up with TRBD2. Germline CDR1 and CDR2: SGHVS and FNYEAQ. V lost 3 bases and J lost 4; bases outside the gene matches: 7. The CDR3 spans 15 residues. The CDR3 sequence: CASSFFREAADTQYF. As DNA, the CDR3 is TGTGCCAGCAGCTTTTTCCGGGAGGCCGCAGATACGCAGTATTTT.

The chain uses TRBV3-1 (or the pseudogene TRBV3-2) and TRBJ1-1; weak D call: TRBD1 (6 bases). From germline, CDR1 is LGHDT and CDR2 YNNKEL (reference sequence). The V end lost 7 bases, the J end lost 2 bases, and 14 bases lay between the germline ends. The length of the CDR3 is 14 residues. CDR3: CASKMDSRNTEAFF. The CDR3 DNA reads TGTGCCAGCAAAATGGACAGCCGTAACACTGAAGCTTTCTTT.

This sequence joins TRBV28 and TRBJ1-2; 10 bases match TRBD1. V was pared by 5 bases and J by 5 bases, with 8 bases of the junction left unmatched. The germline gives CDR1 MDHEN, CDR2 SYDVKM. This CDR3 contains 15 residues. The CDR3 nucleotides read TGTGCCAGCAGTCAATACCGGGGACAGGGGTATGGCTACACCTTC. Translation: CASSQYRGQGYGYTF.